What follows are 19 T cell receptor beta chains derived from one specimen sequenced in a study of Ad26.COV2.S vaccination and SARS-CoV-2 variants. As to treatment: 19 received Ad26.COV2.S at low or high dose, single or two shots; about 5 received placebo; per-sample allocation not given. Specimens were obtained on day 63 following the first vaccine or placebo injection. This table comes from immunoSEQ multiplex PCR, and its TCRdb copy is limited to in-frame clones, with some not included. The sample consists of 380,000 or so clones, under 90% of them appearing once. This specimen consisted of peripheral blood, obtained in a trial of Ad26.COV2.S vaccine versus placebo. All receptors come from a person between 18 and 65 years old who received the Ad26.COV2.S COVID-19 vaccine or a placebo.

The chain carries TRBV11-3 and TRBJ1-1, with D unresolved. V lost 0 bases and J 0 bases, leaving 14 bases between the germline ends. This CDR3 comprises 17 residues. The germline gives CDR1 SGHNT, CDR2 YENEEA. The CDR3 is CASSLDLRVGVNTEAFF. CDR3 nucleotides: TGTGCCAGCAGCTTAGATCTGAGGGTCGGGGTGAACACTGAAGCTTTCTTT.

The CDR3 bases are TGTGCCAGCAGCTCCCCCCCGAGGGTTTCAGACTTCTTTGGAAACACCATATATTTT. Amino acids: CASSSPPRVSDFFGNTIYF. V and J are TRBV7-9 and TRBJ1-3; no clear D gene. V was clipped by 4 bases and J by 3 bases, with 25 bases between them. The CDR3 loop spans 19 amino acids. Germline loops: CDR1 SEHNR, CDR2 FQNEAQ (reference sequence).

This clone has just one count. V and J are TRBV7-9 and TRBJ2-6; TRBD1 or TRBD2 may be the D gene (5 bases each). Trimming cost V 3 bases and J 2 bases, with 14 bases left between them. CDR3 size: 17 residues. CDR1 SEHNR and CDR2 FQNEAQ come from the germline V gene (reference sequence). In DNA, the CDR3 is TGTGCCAGCAGCTTTATGGGGGAAGGAGCTGGGGCCAACGTCCTGACTTTC. It specifies CASSFMGEGAGANVLTF.

V is TRBV28 and J is TRBJ2-7; D unresolved. CDR1 is MDHEN and CDR2 is SYDVKM in the germline V gene. The CDR3 covers 13 residues. V dropped 6 bases and J dropped 0 bases, with 9 bases sitting between them. The DNA for the CDR3 is TGTGCCAGCAGGGCAGGCTCCTCCTACGAGCAGTACTTC. It specifies CASRAGSSYEQYF.

This rearrangement joins TRBV3-1 (or the pseudogene TRBV3-2) to TRBJ2-7, with 11 bases that match TRBD2. The CDR3 consists of 15 residues. The V segment lost 4 bases and the J segment 2 bases; nucleotides outside the gene matches: 4. The germline CDR1 and CDR2 sequences are LGHDT and YNNKEL (reference sequence). The CDR3 region has the DNA TGTGCCAGCAGCCGACTAGCGGGGCCAACCTACGAGCAGTACTTC. Amino acid sequence: CASSRLAGPTYEQYF.

The chain recombines TRBV7-9 with TRBJ2-1; a weak D match, TRBD2 (5 bases). The V end lost 4 bases, the J end lost 0 bases, and 16 bases lay between the germline ends. CDR3 length: 17 amino acids. CDR1 is SEHNR, CDR2 FQNEAQ, per germline (reference sequence). In DNA, the CDR3 is TGTGCCAGCAGCTCAGGACTGAGCGGACTCTCCTACAATGAGCAGTTCTTC. Its protein is CASSSGLSGLSYNEQFF. Drawing the rest from reference TRBV7-9 and TRBJ2-1, the complete variable domain is DTGVSQNPRHKITKRGQNVTFRCDPISEHNRLYWYRQTLGQGPEFLTYFQNEAQLEKSRLLSDRFSAERPKGSFSTLEIQRTEQGDSAMYLCASSSGLSGLSYNEQFFGPGTRLTVL.

This rearrangement joins TRBV3-1 (or the pseudogene TRBV3-2) to TRBJ2-1, with TRBD2 matching over 12 bases. The germline V gene has CDR1 LGHDT and CDR2 YNNKEL (reference sequence). This CDR3 region has 15 residues. After removal of 1 base from V and 8 bases from J, the junction contained 3 bases not matched to a gene. The CDR3 region is CASSQGLAGGHEQFF. CDR3 nucleotide sequence: TGTGCCAGCAGCCAAGGCCTAGCGGGGGGGCATGAGCAGTTCTTC.

This clone was found a few times. This sequence joins TRBV4-1 and TRBJ2-7; 7 bases map to TRBD1. The V gene's germline CDR1 is MGHRA and CDR2 YSYEKL. V lost 4 bases and J lost 4; bases outside the gene matches: 10. The CDR3 length is 15 residues. The CDR3 protein is CASSLDNRGDYEQYF. The CDR3 bases are TGCGCCAGCAGCCTAGACAACAGGGGTGATTACGAGCAGTACTTC.

The chain combines TRBV2 with TRBJ2-7, with D perhaps matching TRBD1 (6 bases). Germline values: CDR1 SNHLY, CDR2 FYNNEI. Trimming removed 6 bases at V and 5 bases at J, with 11 bases between. CDR3 size: 12 residues. The CDR3 region is CASRAEGDEQYF. The CDR3 bases are TGTGCCAGCAGGGCCGAGGGGGACGAGCAGTACTTC. The entire variable domain, with the rest obtained from reference TRBV2 and TRBJ2-7, is as follows: EPEVTQTPSHQVTQMGQEVILRCVPISNHLYFYWYRQILGQKVEFLVSFYNNEISEKSEIFDDQFSVERPDGSNFTLKIRSTKLEDSAMYFCASRAEGDEQYFGPGTRLTVT.

On this clone: Other DNA sequences within the sample encode an identical CDR3. The CDR3 protein is CASSLVVNTEAFF. For the CDR3, the DNA is TGCGCCAGCAGCTTGGTGGTGAACACTGAAGCTTTCTTT. The chain carries TRBV5-1 and TRBJ1-1; the D is unclear. This CDR3 is built from 13 residues. Germline assignment: CDR1 SGHRS and CDR2 YFSETQ. V gave up 0 bases and J gave up 0 bases, with 3 bases separating them.

This clone turned up a few times. V gene TRBV12-5 combines with J gene TRBJ1-2; TRBD1 matches at 8 bases. The germline CDR1 and CDR2 sequences are LGHNT and FRNRAP. This CDR3 is 13 amino acids long. Unmatched junction bases numbered 2, after V lost 0 bases and J lost 8 bases. The CDR3 spells CASGLVQGDGYTF. Here the CDR3 DNA reads TGTGCTAGTGGTTTGGTACAGGGGGACGGCTACACCTTC.

There are a few counts of this clone. This chain joins TRBV3-1 (or the pseudogene TRBV3-2) and TRBJ2-7, with D perhaps given as TRBD1 or TRBD2 (7 bases each). The germline CDR1 and CDR2 sequences are LGHDT and YNNKEL (reference sequence). The CDR3 consists of 15 residues. V was clipped by 6 bases and J by 3 bases, with 18 bases between them. The CDR3: CASRPRQGEGYEQYF. For the CDR3, the DNA is TGTGCCAGCAGACCACGCCAGGGGGAGGGCTACGAGCAGTACTTC.

This chain uses TRBV5-5 with TRBJ1-6; TRBD1 is a possible D gene (5 bases). Trimming removed 4 bases from V and 9 bases from J, with 11 bases in between. Germline CDR1 and CDR2: SGHKS and YYEKEE (reference sequence). This CDR3 contains 13 residues. The CDR3 DNA sequence: TGTGCCAGCAGCCCCCCCGGGACTTCACCCCTCCACTTT. It translates to CASSPPGTSPLHF.

V is TRBV9 and J is TRBJ2-1; 11 positions agree with TRBD2. The germline V gene encodes CDR1 SGDLS and CDR2 YYNGEE. Trimming removed 4 bases from V and 6 bases from J; junction bases left unmatched: 3. The CDR3 is made up of 14 amino acids. The chain's CDR3 is CASSPGTSGNEQFF. CDR3 sequence (DNA): TGTGCCAGCAGCCCCGGGACTAGCGGCAATGAGCAGTTCTTC.

CDR3 sequence reads: CATSLGTGSGANVLTF. CDR3 nucleotides: TGTGCCACCAGCTTGGGTACAGGGTCTGGGGCCAACGTCCTGACTTTC. The genes are TRBV15 and TRBJ2-6; D may be TRBD1 (6 bases). Looked up from germline, CDR1 is LNHNV and CDR2 is YYDKDF (reference sequence). CDR3 size: 16 residues. V lost 5 bases and J 1 base, leaving 12 bases between the germline ends.

In DNA, the CDR3 is TGTGCCAGCAGTCCCCGAGGGACGCCGGGGGAGACCCAGTACTTC. It is translated as CASSPRGTPGETQYF. The chain uses TRBV6-2 or TRBV6-3 and TRBJ2-5; D possibly uses TRBD1 or TRBD2 (5 bases each). Trimming cost V 5 bases and J 5 bases, with 18 bases left between them. Germline CDR1 reads MNHEY; CDR2 reads SVGEGT. The CDR3 runs to 15 residues.

This clone was seen just once. V gene TRBV6-1 combines with J gene TRBJ1-2; 9 nucleotides line up with TRBD1. Trimming at V came to 2 bases and at J to 6 bases, leaving 4 bases not matched to a gene. Germline V gene lookup returns CDR1 MNHNS and CDR2 SASEGT. This CDR3 is built from 14 residues. The CDR3 DNA follows: TGTGCCAGCAGTGAACCCGGGACAGGGAATGGCTACACCTTC. This translates into CASSEPGTGNGYTF.

The chain joins TRBV6-5 to TRBJ2-3, with 12 positions matching TRBD2. Looked up from germline, CDR1 is MNHEY and CDR2 is SVGAGI. CDR3 length: 15 residues. Trimming at V came to 6 bases and at J to 5 bases, leaving 6 bases not matched to a gene. The CDR3: CASSLTSGSQDTQYF. CDR3 DNA: TGTGCCAGCAGCCTGACTAGCGGGAGTCAAGATACGCAGTATTTT.

This clone was picked up a small number of times. This chain links TRBV29-1 with TRBJ2-7; D is ambiguous. The CDR3 is 13 residues long. Germline values: CDR1 SQVTM, CDR2 ANQGSEA. Deletions cut 7 bases from V and 5 bases from J, with 18 bases between. CDR3: CSAARPGIDEQYF. CDR3 DNA: TGCAGCGCCGCTCGACCAGGTATAGACGAGCAGTACTTC.